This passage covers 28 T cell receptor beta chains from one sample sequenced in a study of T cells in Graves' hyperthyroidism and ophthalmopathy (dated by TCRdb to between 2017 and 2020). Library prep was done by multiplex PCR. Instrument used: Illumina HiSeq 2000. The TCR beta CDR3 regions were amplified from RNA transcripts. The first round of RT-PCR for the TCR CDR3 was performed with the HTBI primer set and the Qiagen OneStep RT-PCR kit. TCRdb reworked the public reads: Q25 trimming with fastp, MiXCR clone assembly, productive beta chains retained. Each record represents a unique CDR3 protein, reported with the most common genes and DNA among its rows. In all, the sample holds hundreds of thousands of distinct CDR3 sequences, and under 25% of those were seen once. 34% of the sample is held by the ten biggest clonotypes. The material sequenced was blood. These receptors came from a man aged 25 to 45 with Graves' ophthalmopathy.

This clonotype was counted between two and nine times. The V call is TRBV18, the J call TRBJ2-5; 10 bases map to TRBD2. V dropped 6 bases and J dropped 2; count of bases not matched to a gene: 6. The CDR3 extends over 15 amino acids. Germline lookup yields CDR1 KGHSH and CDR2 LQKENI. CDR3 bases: TGTGCCAGCTCTCGGACTAGCGGAGGGCAAGAGACCCAGTACTTC. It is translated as CASSRTSGGQETQYF.

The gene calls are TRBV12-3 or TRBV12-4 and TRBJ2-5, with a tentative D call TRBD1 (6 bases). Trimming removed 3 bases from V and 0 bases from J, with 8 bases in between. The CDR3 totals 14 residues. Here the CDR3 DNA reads TGTGCCAGCAGTTTGGGGGCCTACCAAGAGACCCAGTACTTC. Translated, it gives CASSLGAYQETQYF.

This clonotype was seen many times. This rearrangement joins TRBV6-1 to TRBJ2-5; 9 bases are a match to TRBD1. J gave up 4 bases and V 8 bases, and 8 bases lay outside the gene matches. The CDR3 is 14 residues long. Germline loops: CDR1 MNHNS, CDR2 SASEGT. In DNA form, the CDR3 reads TGTGCCAGCGGAGGGACAGGGTCGGGAGAGACCCAGTACTTC. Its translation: CASGGTGSGETQYF.

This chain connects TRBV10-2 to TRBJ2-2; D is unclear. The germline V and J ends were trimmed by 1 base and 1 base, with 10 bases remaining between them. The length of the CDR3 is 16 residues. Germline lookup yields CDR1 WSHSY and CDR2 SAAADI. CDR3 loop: CASSELRQKNTGELFF. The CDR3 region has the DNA TGCGCCAGCAGTGAGTTGCGGCAGAAGAACACCGGGGAGCTGTTTTTT.

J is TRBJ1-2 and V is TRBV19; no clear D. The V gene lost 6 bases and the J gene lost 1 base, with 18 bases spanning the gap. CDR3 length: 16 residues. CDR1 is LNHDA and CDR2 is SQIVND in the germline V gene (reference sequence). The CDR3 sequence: CASSPFKPESNYGYTF. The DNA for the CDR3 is TGTGCCAGTAGCCCCTTTAAACCGGAGAGTAACTATGGCTACACCTTC.

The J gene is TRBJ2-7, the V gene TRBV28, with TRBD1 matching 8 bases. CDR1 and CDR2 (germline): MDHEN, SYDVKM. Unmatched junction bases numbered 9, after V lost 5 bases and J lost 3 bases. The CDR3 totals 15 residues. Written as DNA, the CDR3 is TGTGCCAGCAGTCCCCACCGGGACAGGAGCTACGAGCAGTACTTC. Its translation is CASSPHRDRSYEQYF.

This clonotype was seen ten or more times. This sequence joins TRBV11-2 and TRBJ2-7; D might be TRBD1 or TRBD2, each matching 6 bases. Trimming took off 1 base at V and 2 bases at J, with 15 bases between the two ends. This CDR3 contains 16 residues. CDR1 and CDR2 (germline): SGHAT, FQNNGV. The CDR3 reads CASSLGGRDGAYEQYF. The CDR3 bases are TGTGCCAGCAGCTTAGGGGGGCGGGATGGGGCCTACGAGCAGTACTTC.

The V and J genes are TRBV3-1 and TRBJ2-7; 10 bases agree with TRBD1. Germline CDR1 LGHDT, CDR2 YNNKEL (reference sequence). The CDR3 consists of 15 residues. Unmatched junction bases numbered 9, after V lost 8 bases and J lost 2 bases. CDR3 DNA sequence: TGTGCCAGCTCCCCTCAGGGACAGGGGCCCTACGAGCAGTACTTC. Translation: CASSPQGQGPYEQYF.

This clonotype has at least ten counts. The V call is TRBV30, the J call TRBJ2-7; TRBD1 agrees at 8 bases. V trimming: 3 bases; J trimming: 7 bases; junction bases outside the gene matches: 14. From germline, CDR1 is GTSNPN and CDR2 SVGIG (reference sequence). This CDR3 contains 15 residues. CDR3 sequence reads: CAWSRQGTTLREQYF. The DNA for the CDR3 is TGTGCCTGGAGCCGACAGGGGACCACCCTGAGGGAGCAGTACTTC.

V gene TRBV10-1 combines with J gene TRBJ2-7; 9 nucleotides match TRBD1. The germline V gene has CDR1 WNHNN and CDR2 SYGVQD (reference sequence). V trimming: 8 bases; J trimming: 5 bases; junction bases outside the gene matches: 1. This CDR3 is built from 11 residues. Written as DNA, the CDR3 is TGCGCCAGCGGGACAGGGCACGAGCAGTACTTC. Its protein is CASGTGHEQYF.

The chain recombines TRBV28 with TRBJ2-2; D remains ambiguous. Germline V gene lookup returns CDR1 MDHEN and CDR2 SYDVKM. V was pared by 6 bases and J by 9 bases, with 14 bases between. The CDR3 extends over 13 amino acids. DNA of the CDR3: TGTGCCAGCAGGCCCCTCCGTTCCAGGGAGCTGTTTTTT. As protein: CASRPLRSRELFF.

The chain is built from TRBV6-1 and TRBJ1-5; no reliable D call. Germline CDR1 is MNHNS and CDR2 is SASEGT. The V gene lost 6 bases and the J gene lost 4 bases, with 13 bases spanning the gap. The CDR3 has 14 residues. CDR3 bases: TGTGCCAGCAGGACATTGGGGAGAAATCAGCCCCAGCATTTT. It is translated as CASRTLGRNQPQHF.

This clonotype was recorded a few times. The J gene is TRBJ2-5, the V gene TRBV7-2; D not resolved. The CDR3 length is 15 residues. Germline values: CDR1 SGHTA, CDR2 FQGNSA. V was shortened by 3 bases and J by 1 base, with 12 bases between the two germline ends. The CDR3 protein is CASSFPGSSQETQYF. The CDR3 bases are TGTGCCAGCAGCTTCCCCGGGTCAAGCCAAGAGACCCAGTACTTC. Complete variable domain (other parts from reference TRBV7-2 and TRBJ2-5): GAGVSQSPSNKVTEKGKDVELRCDPISGHTALYWYRQSLGQGLEFLIYFQGNSAPDKSGLPSDRFSAERTGGSVSTLTIQRTQQEDSAVYLCASSFPGSSQETQYFGPGTRLLVL.

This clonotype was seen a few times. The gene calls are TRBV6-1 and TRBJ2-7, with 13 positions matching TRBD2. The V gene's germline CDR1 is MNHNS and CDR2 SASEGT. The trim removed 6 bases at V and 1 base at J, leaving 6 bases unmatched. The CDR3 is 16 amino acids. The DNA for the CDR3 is TGTGCCAGCAGAGGACTAGCGGGAGTAGAGTCCTACGAGCAGTACTTC. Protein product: CASRGLAGVESYEQYF.

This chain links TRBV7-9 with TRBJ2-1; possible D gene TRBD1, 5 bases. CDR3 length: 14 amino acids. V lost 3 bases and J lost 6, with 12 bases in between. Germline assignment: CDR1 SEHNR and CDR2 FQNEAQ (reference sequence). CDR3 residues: CASSLAGLRNEQFF. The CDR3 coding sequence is TGTGCCAGCAGCTTGGCAGGGTTGCGCAATGAGCAGTTCTTC.

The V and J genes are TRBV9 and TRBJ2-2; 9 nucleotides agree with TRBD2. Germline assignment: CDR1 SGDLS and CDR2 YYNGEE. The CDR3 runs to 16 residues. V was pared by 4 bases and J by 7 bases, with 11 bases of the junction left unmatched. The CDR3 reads CASSPHLSGSIGELFF. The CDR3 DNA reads TGTGCCAGCAGCCCTCACCTTAGCGGGAGTATCGGGGAGCTGTTTTTT.

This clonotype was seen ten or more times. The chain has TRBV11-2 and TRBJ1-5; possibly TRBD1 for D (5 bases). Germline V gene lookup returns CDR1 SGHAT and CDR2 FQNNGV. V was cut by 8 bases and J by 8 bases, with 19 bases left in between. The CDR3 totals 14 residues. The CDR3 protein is CASSPDTSKEPQHF. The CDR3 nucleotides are TGTGCCAGCTCCCCGGACACGTCGAAAGAGCCCCAGCATTTT.

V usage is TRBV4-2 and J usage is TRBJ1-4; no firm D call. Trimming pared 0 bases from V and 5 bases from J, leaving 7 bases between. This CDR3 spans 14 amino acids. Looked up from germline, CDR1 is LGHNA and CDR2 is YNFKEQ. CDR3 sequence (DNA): TGTGCCAGCAGCCAAGATAAGCGGAATGAAAAACTGTTTTTT. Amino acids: CASSQDKRNEKLFF.

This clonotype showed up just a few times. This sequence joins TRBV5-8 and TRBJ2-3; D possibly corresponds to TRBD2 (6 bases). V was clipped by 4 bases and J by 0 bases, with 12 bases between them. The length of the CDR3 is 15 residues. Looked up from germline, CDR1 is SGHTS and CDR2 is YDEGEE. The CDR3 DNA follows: TGTGCCAGCAGCCCGGAGGGATCGAGCACAGATACGCAGTATTTT. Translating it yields CASSPEGSSTDTQYF.

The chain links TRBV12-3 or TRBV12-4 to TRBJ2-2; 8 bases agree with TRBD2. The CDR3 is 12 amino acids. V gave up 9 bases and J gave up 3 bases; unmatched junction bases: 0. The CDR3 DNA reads TGTGCCAGGCGGGGGGACACCGGGGAGCTGTTTTTT. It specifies CARRGDTGELFF.

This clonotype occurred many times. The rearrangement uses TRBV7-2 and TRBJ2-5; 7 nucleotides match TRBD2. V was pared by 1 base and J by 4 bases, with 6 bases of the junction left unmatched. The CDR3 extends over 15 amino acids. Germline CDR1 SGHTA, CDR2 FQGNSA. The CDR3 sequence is CASSLGTSSSETQYF. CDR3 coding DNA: TGTGCCAGCAGCTTAGGGACTAGTTCATCAGAGACCCAGTACTTC.

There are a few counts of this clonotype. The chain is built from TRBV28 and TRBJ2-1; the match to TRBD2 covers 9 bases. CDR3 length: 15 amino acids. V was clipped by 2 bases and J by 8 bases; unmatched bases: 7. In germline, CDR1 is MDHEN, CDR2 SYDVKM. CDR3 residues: CASSLGASGIDEQFF. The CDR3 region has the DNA TGTGCCAGCAGTTTAGGGGCTAGCGGGATCGATGAGCAGTTCTTC.

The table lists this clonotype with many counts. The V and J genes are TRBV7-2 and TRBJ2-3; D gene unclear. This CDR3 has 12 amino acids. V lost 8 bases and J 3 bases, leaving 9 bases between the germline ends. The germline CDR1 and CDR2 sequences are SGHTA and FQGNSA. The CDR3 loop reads CASSLRTDTQYF. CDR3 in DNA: TGTGCCAGCTCACTTCGGACAGATACGCAGTATTTT.

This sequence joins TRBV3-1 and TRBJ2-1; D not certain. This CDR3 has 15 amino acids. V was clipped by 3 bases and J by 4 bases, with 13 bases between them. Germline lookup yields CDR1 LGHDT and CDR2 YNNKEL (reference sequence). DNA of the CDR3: TGTGCCAGCAGCCAGTGGTCTTTAGGGTACAATGAGCAGTTCTTC. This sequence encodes CASSQWSLGYNEQFF.

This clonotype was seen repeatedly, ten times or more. The DNA for the CDR3 is TGTGCCAGCAGTTCTCGGACTAGCGGAAGGAGCTCCTACAATGAGCAGTTCTTC. It encodes CASSSRTSGRSSYNEQFF. The J gene is TRBJ2-1, the V gene TRBV28; 10 bases line up with TRBD2. The CDR3 has 18 amino acids. In germline, CDR1 is MDHEN, CDR2 SYDVKM. With 4 bases clipped from V and 0 bases from J, the junction kept 9 bases outside the gene matches. Variable domain in full (rest from reference TRBV28 and TRBJ2-1): DVKVTQSSRYLVKRTGEKVFLECVQDMDHENMFWYRQDPGLGLRLIYFSYDVKMKEKGDIPEGYSVSREKKERFSLILESASTNQTSMYLCASSSRTSGRSSYNEQFFGPGTRLTVL.

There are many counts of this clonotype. The CDR3 region is CASSLSTVGPRSTEAFF. The CDR3, as DNA: TGTGCCAGCAGCCTCTCTACCGTGGGGCCGAGGAGCACTGAAGCTTTCTTT. V gene TRBV3-1 combines with J gene TRBJ1-1; the D gene is possibly TRBD1 (5 bases). Trimming shortened V by 4 bases and J by 4 bases, and 22 bases separated the two germline ends. The CDR3 length is 17 residues. In germline, CDR1 is LGHDT, CDR2 YNNKEL (reference sequence).

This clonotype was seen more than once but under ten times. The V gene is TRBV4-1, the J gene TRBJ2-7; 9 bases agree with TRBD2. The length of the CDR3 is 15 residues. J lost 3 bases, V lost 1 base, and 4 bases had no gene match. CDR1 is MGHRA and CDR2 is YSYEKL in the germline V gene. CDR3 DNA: TGCGCCAGCAGCCAAGGCGGGACTAGCTTCTACGAGCAGTACTTC. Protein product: CASSQGGTSFYEQYF.

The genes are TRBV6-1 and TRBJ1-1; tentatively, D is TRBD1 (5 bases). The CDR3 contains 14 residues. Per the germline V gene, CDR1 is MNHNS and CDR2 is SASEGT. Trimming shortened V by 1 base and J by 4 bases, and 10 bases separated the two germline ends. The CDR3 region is CASSEEGTATEAFF. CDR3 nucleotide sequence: TGTGCCAGCAGTGAAGAGGGGACCGCCACTGAAGCTTTCTTT.